These 23 T cell receptor beta chains originate from one sample sequenced in a study of monozygotic twins with inflammatory bowel disease. TCRdb reprocessed the 5' RACE reads, with one entry per CDR3 protein and no DNA. This table lists about 160,000 distinct CDR3 sequences. Sequenced: blood. All receptors come from a human donor with ulcerative colitis or Crohn's disease, or a healthy co-twin of an affected twin (not recorded which).

The rearrangement links TRBV7-2 to TRBJ1-4. This CDR3 is 14 amino acids long. The V gene's germline CDR1 is SGHTA and CDR2 FQGNSA. The CDR3 spells CASSHGAANEKLFF. Supplemented by reference TRBV7-2 and TRBJ1-4, the full variable domain reads GAGVSQSPSNKVTEKGKDVELRCDPISGHTALYWYRQSLGQGLEFLIYFQGNSAPDKSGLPSDRFSAERTGGSVSTLTIQRTQQEDSAVYLCASSHGAANEKLFFGSGTQLSVL.

This chain uses TRBV7-2 with TRBJ2-1; TCRdb's D gene call, TRBD2, goes unchecked for lack of DNA. The CDR3 is 15 amino acids. Germline assignment: CDR1 SGHTA and CDR2 FQGNSA. The CDR3 loop is CASSAGLGRYNEQFF.

The V gene is TRBV5-1, the J gene TRBJ2-7. CDR3 size: 12 residues. Germline loops: CDR1 SGHRS, CDR2 YFSETQ. The CDR3 loop reads CASSLDVSEQYF.

The rearrangement uses TRBV6-4 and TRBJ2-5; TCRdb designates TRBD2, a call that cannot be tested without DNA. CDR3 length: 16 amino acids. Per the germline V gene, CDR1 is MRHNA and CDR2 is SNTAGT. CDR3 sequence reads: CASSPGLAGGTETQYF.

This chain's CDR3 is CASSLTQPLNEKLFF. J is TRBJ1-4 and V is TRBV28; TCRdb indicates TRBD1, and absent DNA this call remains unverified. Per germline, CDR1 MDHEN and CDR2 SYDVKM. CDR3 length: 15 residues. The full variable domain, in which reference TRBV28 and TRBJ1-4 provide the parts outside the CDR3, is DVKVTQSSRYLVKRTGEKVFLECVQDMDHENMFWYRQDPGLGLRLIYFSYDVKMKEKGDIPEGYSVSREKKERFSLILESASTNQTSMYLCASSLTQPLNEKLFFGSGTQLSVL.

The chain combines TRBV4-1 with TRBJ2-3; the D call of TRBD2 rests on TCRdb alone, since no DNA is present to check it. Germline CDR1 MGHRA, CDR2 YSYEKL. CDR3 size: 17 residues. This CDR3 is CASSQGNLAGDTDTQYF.

The J gene is TRBJ1-2, the V gene TRBV5-1. The CDR3 contains 14 residues. The germline V gene has CDR1 SGHRS and CDR2 YFSETQ. The CDR3 region is CVSSLAERDYGYTF.

The rearrangement joins TRBV15 to TRBJ1-6. Germline V gene data show CDR1 as LNHNV and CDR2 as YYDKDF (reference sequence). There are 14 residues in the CDR3. The CDR3 sequence is CATSRDWGNSPLHF.

The chain is built from TRBV30 and TRBJ2-7; the D call from TCRdb, TRBD2, cannot be confirmed without DNA. The CDR3 loop spans 13 amino acids. CDR1 and CDR2 (germline): GTSNPN, SVGIG (reference sequence). CDR3: CASETLSSYEQYF. The full variable domain, with the rest looked up from reference TRBV30 and TRBJ2-7, is SQTIHQWPATLVQPVGSPLSLECTVEGTSNPNLYWYRQAAGRGLQLLFYSVGIGQISSEVPQNLSASRPQDRQFILSSKKLLLSDSGFYLCASETLSSYEQYFGPGTRLTVT.

The V call is TRBV5-1, the J call TRBJ1-6. The CDR3 sequence is 14 residues long. Germline-derived CDR1 and CDR2 are SGHRS and YFSETQ. The CDR3 reads CASSRMGSNSPLHF. Full variable domain (missing parts from reference TRBV5-1 and TRBJ1-6): KAGVTQTPRYLIKTRGQQVTLSCSPISGHRSVSWYQQTPGQGLQFLFEYFSETQRNKGNFPGRFSGRQFSNSRSEMNVSTLELGDSALYLCASSRMGSNSPLHFGNGTRLTVT.

The chain is built from TRBV20-1 and TRBJ2-3. Germline CDR1 DFQATT, CDR2 SNEGSKA (reference sequence). The CDR3 is 14 amino acids. The CDR3 reads CSANRETSTDTQYF.

The rearrangement uses TRBV6-4 and TRBJ2-1; absent DNA, TCRdb's TRBD1 call cannot be checked. Germline values: CDR1 MRHNA, CDR2 SNTAGT. This CDR3 spans 15 amino acids. The CDR3: CASSSQGVSYNEQFF.

This chain links TRBV5-5 with TRBJ2-1; without DNA, the TCRdb call of TRBD2 cannot be checked. Germline V gives CDR1 SGHKS, CDR2 YYEKEE (reference sequence). CDR3 length: 14 amino acids. This chain's CDR3 is CASSWTSGYNEQFF.

This chain links TRBV7-8 with TRBJ2-1; the TCRdb call, TRBD1, lacks DNA for checking. The CDR3 runs to 13 residues. CDR1 is SGHVS, CDR2 FQNEAQ, per germline. CDR3 loop: CASSPRRAVEQFF.

The chain carries TRBV12-3 or TRBV12-4 and TRBJ2-1. The CDR3 totals 13 residues. CDR3 loop: CASKDVSYNEQFF.

The V gene is TRBV11-2, the J gene TRBJ2-7; there is no DNA to check the TCRdb D call of TRBD2. In germline, CDR1 is SGHAT, CDR2 FQNNGV. The CDR3 is 18 amino acids. The CDR3: CASSFGPAHGTPVYEQYF.

Here the CDR3 reads CASSAGLAGAGYNEQFF. This chain uses TRBV9 with TRBJ2-1; TCRdb lists TRBD2, though no DNA is available to test this call. The CDR3 is made up of 17 amino acids. Germline CDR1 and CDR2: SGDLS and YYNGEE.

The chain uses TRBV7-3 and TRBJ1-2. The CDR3 is made up of 14 amino acids. Germline-derived CDR1 and CDR2 are SGHTA and FQGTGA. The CDR3 sequence is CASSLDLQPIDYTF.

This chain links TRBV2 with TRBJ2-7. Looked up from germline, CDR1 is SNHLY and CDR2 is FYNNEI. The CDR3 is made up of 14 amino acids. CDR3 amino acids: CASSDGRLLDEQYF.

The V call is TRBV5-1, the J call TRBJ2-1. Germline CDR1 is SGHRS and CDR2 is YFSETQ. The CDR3 runs 15 residues. This CDR3 reads CASSSGGYPYNEQFF.

The chain links TRBV9 to TRBJ2-5. This CDR3 has 12 residues. Germline V CDR1 and CDR2: SGDLS, YYNGEE. CDR3: CASSVGQETQYF. Filled out from reference TRBV9 and TRBJ2-5, the complete variable domain reads DSGVTQTPKHLITATGQRVTLRCSPRSGDLSVYWYQQSLDQGLQFLIQYYNGEERAKGNILERFSAQQFPDLHSELNLSSLELGDSALYFCASSVGQETQYFGPGTRLLVL.

The genes are TRBV19 and TRBJ1-3. CDR1 is LNHDA, CDR2 SQIVND, per germline (reference sequence). The CDR3 has 15 amino acids. CDR3 residues: CASSIAGDSGNTIYF.

The gene calls are TRBV7-6 and TRBJ2-2; the D call from TCRdb, TRBD2, cannot be confirmed without DNA. Germline V gene sequence: CDR1 SGHVS, CDR2 FNYEAQ. This CDR3 is 16 amino acids long. CDR3: CASSPGLAGVTGELFF. Using reference TRBV7-6 and TRBJ2-2 for the parts outside the CDR3, the full variable domain is GAGVSQSPRYKVTKRGQDVALRCDPISGHVSLYWYRQALGQGPEFLTYFNYEAQQDKSGLPNDRFSAERPEGSISTLTIQRTEQRDSAMYRCASSPGLAGVTGELFFGEGSRLTVL.